This T cell receptor (beta chain) is from a study of T cells in tumors after PD-1 blockade. Study-level background: Treatment was either pembrolizumab 200 mg every 3 weeks or cemiplimab 350 mg every 2 weeks. Daily vismodegib 150 mg continued in a subset of anti-PD-1-treated patients. Broader study findings: Blood contained about 40% of the tumor's TCR clonotypes.

TCRdb's table, derived via immunoSEQ multiplex PCR, lists solely in-frame clones and lacks some. The data show several thousand clones, with approximately 60% seen just once and 15% held by the top ten. The germline V gene has CDR1 SGDLS and CDR2 YYNGEE. There are 16 residues in the CDR3. J was trimmed by 6 bases and V by 0 bases; bases with no gene match: 6. This clone occurred a few times. Its antigen remains unidentified. The sequence derives from a human donor with basal cell carcinoma. The material sequenced was tumor tissue, taken after anti-PD-1 treatment. The chain carries TRBV9 and TRBJ2-2; TRBD2 aligns across 9 bases. CDR3 loop: CASSVGASGISGELFF. The CDR3 bases are TGTGCCAGCAGCGTAGGTGCTAGCGGGATCTCCGGGGAGCTGTTTTTT.